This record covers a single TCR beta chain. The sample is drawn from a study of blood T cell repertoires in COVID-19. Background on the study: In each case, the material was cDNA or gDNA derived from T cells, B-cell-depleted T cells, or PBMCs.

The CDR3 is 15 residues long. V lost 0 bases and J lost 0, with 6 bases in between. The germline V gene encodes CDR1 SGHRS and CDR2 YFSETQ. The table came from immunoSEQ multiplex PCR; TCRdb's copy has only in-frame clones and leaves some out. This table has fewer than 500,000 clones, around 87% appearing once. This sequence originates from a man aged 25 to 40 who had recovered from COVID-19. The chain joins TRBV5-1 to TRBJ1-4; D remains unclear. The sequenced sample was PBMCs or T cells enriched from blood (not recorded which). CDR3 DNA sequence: TGCGCCAGCAGCTTGGTGGCAGCAACTAATGAAAAACTGTTTTTT. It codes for CASSLVAATNEKLFF.